This TCR beta chain stems from a study of blood T cell repertoires in COVID-19. Study context: PBMCs, B-cell-depleted T cells, or T cells provided the cDNA or gDNA that made up the material.

Assay used: immunoSEQ multiplex PCR; TCRdb lists only in-frame clones, some missing. Of about 27,000 clones listed, approximately 66% are singletons. From germline, CDR1 is MGHRA and CDR2 YSYEKL. The CDR3 has 14 residues. Deletions cut 4 bases from V and 7 bases from J, with 13 bases between. The material sequenced was peripheral blood. This receptor was obtained from a man aged 55 to 70 with active or convalescent COVID-19. The genes are TRBV4-1 and TRBJ2-2, with unresolved D. CDR3 amino acids: CASSPPGGGGELFF. As DNA, the CDR3 is TGCGCCAGCAGCCCCCCCGGCGGCGGCGGGGAGCTGTTTTTT.